What follows are 27 T cell receptor beta chains derived from one specimen sequenced in a study of Graves' ophthalmopathy and Graves' hyperthyroidism. For repertoire sequencing, the TCR beta CDR3 regions were amplified from RNA transcripts. Second-round multiplex PCR came after a first-round RT-PCR that employed HTBI primers. TCRdb reanalysed the multiplex PCR reads using MiXCR and keeps one entry per CDR3 protein. The table shows over a million distinct CDR3 sequences, with 35% to 40% occurring only once. The sample consisted of peripheral blood or thyroid tissue (not recorded which). The source is an adult man with Graves' hyperthyroidism.

This clonotype was detected ten times or more. This chain connects TRBV4-1 to TRBJ1-5, with D maybe TRBD1 (5 bases). Trimming stripped 3 bases from V and 5 bases from J, with 8 bases between. The CDR3 extends over 13 amino acids. CDR1 and CDR2 (germline): MGHRA, YSYEKL. The CDR3 here is CASSHPGDQPQHF. CDR3 nucleotides: TGCGCCAGCAGCCATCCGGGGGATCAGCCCCAGCATTTT.

Of note for this clonotype: Germline and junction disagree at one end, which may indicate a read error. The DNA for the CDR3 is TGTGCCAGCAGTCTCCGGCAGGGCCACCGGGACTTT. This encodes CASSLRQGHRDF. The chain uses TRBV28 and TRBJ1-1, with D possibly being TRBD1 (5 bases). Germline CDR1 reads MDHEN; CDR2 reads SYDVKM. The CDR3 is 12 residues long.

V and J are TRBV7-8 and TRBJ2-5; TRBD1 aligns across 7 bases. The CDR3 contains 14 residues. J gave up 9 bases and V 5 bases, and 12 bases lay outside the gene matches. In germline, CDR1 is SGHVS, CDR2 FQNEAQ. In DNA, the CDR3 is TGTGCCAGCAGCAGCGGACAGGTTGGGCAGCCCCAGTACTTC. Translation: CASSSGQVGQPQYF. Using reference TRBV7-8 and TRBJ2-5 for the parts outside the CDR3, the full variable domain is GAGVSQSPRYKVAKRGQDVALRCDPISGHVSLFWYQQALGQGPEFLTYFQNEAQLDKSGLPSDRFFAERPEGSVSTLKIQRTQQEDSAVYLCASSSGQVGQPQYFGPGTRLLVL.

Only a few counts were recorded for this clonotype. The rearrangement links TRBV11-2 to TRBJ2-2, with 11 bases fitting TRBD1. The CDR3 extends over 16 amino acids. Trimming removed 3 bases from V and 6 bases from J; junction bases left unmatched: 6. Germline V lookup: CDR1 SGHAT, CDR2 FQNNGV. This CDR3 is CASSLGQGVRSGELFF. CDR3 coding DNA: TGTGCCAGCAGCTTGGGACAGGGGGTTCGGTCCGGGGAGCTGTTTTTT.

This clonotype was counted many times. J is TRBJ1-2 and V is TRBV7-9; no clear D. The V gene lost 5 bases and the J gene lost 1 base, with 8 bases spanning the gap. The germline gives CDR1 SEHNR, CDR2 FQNEAQ (reference sequence). The CDR3 runs 13 residues. CDR3 bases: TGTGCCAGCAGCGGCGGGATTAACTATGGCTACACCTTC. Amino acids: CASSGGINYGYTF.

Many counts were recorded for this clonotype. The chain employs TRBV7-2 and TRBJ2-5, with TRBD1 matching over 7 bases. With V trimmed by 10 bases and J by 10 bases, 15 bases remained unmatched. The germline gives CDR1 SGHTA, CDR2 FQGNSA. The CDR3 loop spans 13 amino acids. CDR3 amino acids: CATSTGARKNQYF. The CDR3, as DNA: TGTGCCACCTCAACAGGGGCCCGGAAAAACCAGTACTTC.

The chain joins TRBV29-1 to TRBJ2-7, with 7 bases lining up with TRBD1. The germline CDR1 and CDR2 sequences are SQVTM and ANQGSEA. Trimming cost V 5 bases and J 5 bases; bases outside gene matches: 6. This CDR3 has 12 amino acids. This CDR3 reads CSVQGEWDEQYF. Written as DNA, the CDR3 is TGCAGCGTTCAGGGGGAGTGGGACGAGCAGTACTTC.

The chain carries TRBV10-3 and TRBJ1-3, with D possibly being TRBD1 (5 bases). Between the trimmed V and J ends, which lost 1 base and 1 base, there was a span of 17 bases. CDR3 size: 18 residues. Germline CDR1 ENHRY, CDR2 SYGVKD. DNA of the CDR3: TGTGCCATCAGTGAGTTCAATACCGGGACTTCGTCTGGAAACACCATATATTTT. Its protein product is CAISEFNTGTSSGNTIYF.

This chain joins TRBV29-1 and TRBJ1-6, with TRBD1 matching over 9 bases. V lost 5 bases, J lost 13 bases, and 6 bases stayed unmatched. This CDR3 is 12 amino acids long. Germline V gives CDR1 SQVTM, CDR2 ANQGSEA. This CDR3 reads CSVRTGEGPLHF. CDR3 nucleotide sequence: TGCAGCGTTCGGACAGGGGAAGGGCCCCTCCACTTT.

The chain couples TRBV28 to TRBJ1-2, with TRBD1 identical over 9 bases. The germline V gene encodes CDR1 MDHEN and CDR2 SYDVKM. The CDR3 is 14 amino acids. V shed 6 bases and J 6 bases; nucleotides not matched to a gene: 8. CDR3 residues: CASRTGGRADGYTF. The DNA of the CDR3 is TGTGCCAGCAGAACAGGGGGCAGAGCGGATGGCTACACCTTC.

With regard to this clonotype: Given a much more abundant clone one base away, this may be a read error. This chain links TRBV10-3 with TRBJ2-6; 11 bases agree with TRBD1. The CDR3 extends over 20 amino acids. Germline V CDR1 and CDR2: ENHRY, SYGVKD. The CDR3: CASSERRTGGDLSGANVLTF. Here the CDR3 DNA reads TGTGCCAGCAGTGAGCGCCGGACAGGGGGCGATCTCTCTGGGGCCAACGTCCTGACTTTC.

This chain joins TRBV9 and TRBJ2-3; 10 nucleotides line up with TRBD1. This CDR3 comprises 15 residues. After removal of 4 bases from V and 1 base from J, the junction contained 3 bases not matched to a gene. Germline values: CDR1 SGDLS, CDR2 YYNGEE. CDR3 loop: CASSLGTGGTDTQYF. The DNA of the CDR3 is TGTGCCAGCAGCCTCGGGACAGGGGGCACAGATACGCAGTATTTT.

This clonotype was seen at least ten times. The rearrangement uses TRBV9 and TRBJ2-7, with TRBD2 as a possible D gene (6 bases). The CDR3 loop spans 14 amino acids. Trimming removed 4 bases from V and 2 bases from J, with 13 bases in between. Germline V lookup: CDR1 SGDLS, CDR2 YYNGEE. CDR3 DNA sequence: TGTGCCAGCAGCTCGGGACTCAGAACCTACGAGCAGTACTTC. Amino acids: CASSSGLRTYEQYF.

Turning to this clonotype: In this CDR3 the conserved last residue, phenylalanine or tryptophan, is missing, so a read error is likely. This chain connects TRBV5-1 to TRBJ1-1, with D tentatively TRBD1 (6 bases). This CDR3 spans 14 amino acids. V was trimmed by 3 bases and J by 7 bases, leaving 16 bases between them. Per germline, CDR1 SGHRS and CDR2 YFSETQ. This CDR3 is CASSSTDRASEAFC. CDR3 DNA: TGCGCCAGCAGCTCGACGGACAGAGCTAGTGAAGCTTTCTGT.

The table lists this clonotype with a few counts. In DNA, the CDR3 is TGCGCCAGCAGCCAAGTGGATCAGTATTATGAAAAACTGTTTTTT. Residues: CASSQVDQYYEKLFF. The chain carries TRBV4-1 and TRBJ1-4, with D unclear. The CDR3 sequence is 15 residues long. V lost 1 base, J lost 6 bases, and 12 bases lay in between. Germline-derived CDR1 and CDR2 are MGHRA and YSYEKL.

In regard to this clonotype: The junction departs from germline at one end; a sequencing error may be responsible. The rearrangement uses TRBV7-3 and TRBJ1-2; possible D gene TRBD1, 5 bases. In germline, CDR1 is SGHTA, CDR2 FQGTGA. The CDR3 has 17 residues. The CDR3 reads CASSQLPTGVSNYGYTF. DNA of the CDR3: TGCGCCAGCAGCCAACTCCCTACAGGAGTCTCCAACTATGGCTACACCTTC.

V and J are TRBV7-9 and TRBJ2-5, with D unclear. The CDR3 runs 11 residues. V gave up 0 bases and J gave up 9 bases, with 5 bases separating them. Germline CDR1 SEHNR, CDR2 FQNEAQ (reference sequence). The CDR3 loop is CASSLADSQYF. CDR3 coding DNA: TGTGCCAGCAGCTTAGCAGACTCCCAGTACTTC.

The chain is built from TRBV9 and TRBJ1-3; D is undetermined. Germline V gene data show CDR1 as SGDLS and CDR2 as YYNGEE. The CDR3 consists of 11 residues. V was shortened by 0 bases and J by 8 bases, with 3 bases between the two germline ends. This chain's CDR3 is CASSVVDTIYF. For the CDR3, the DNA is TGTGCCAGCAGCGTAGTGGACACCATATATTTT.

The chain employs TRBV7-2 and TRBJ1-1, with D perhaps matching TRBD1 (5 bases). Germline assignment: CDR1 SGHTA and CDR2 FQGNSA. The V gene lost 0 bases and the J gene lost 10 bases, with 12 bases spanning the gap. The CDR3 runs to 13 residues. As DNA, the CDR3 is TGTGCCAGCAGCTTAGCCCGGGGCCGAGGAGCTTTCTTT. Translation: CASSLARGRGAFF.

V and J are TRBV12-3 or TRBV12-4 and TRBJ1-1; 8 bases are shared with TRBD1. With 6 bases clipped from V and 4 bases from J, the junction kept 13 bases outside the gene matches. The CDR3 has 16 residues. DNA for the CDR3: TGTGCCAGCAGCCTGGGGGGAGCCGGGACAGGCACTGAAGCTTTCTTT. Amino acid sequence: CASSLGGAGTGTEAFF.

This clonotype was seen once. This CDR3 reads CATTDSTYYGYTF. The CDR3, as DNA: TGTGCCACCACCGACAGCACGTACTATGGCTACACCTTC. V usage is TRBV25-1 and J usage is TRBJ1-2, with a possible D match to TRBD1 (5 bases). Germline CDR1 is MGHDK and CDR2 is SYGVNS. The CDR3 is 13 residues long. V dropped 10 bases and J dropped 3 bases, with 15 bases sitting between them.

The V gene is TRBV2, the J gene TRBJ1-5; 8 nucleotides agree with TRBD1. CDR3 size: 14 residues. CDR1 and CDR2 from the germline V gene are SNHLY and FYNNEI. V dropped 7 bases and J dropped 6; count of bases not matched to a gene: 8. The CDR3 coding sequence is TGTGCCAGCAAGAGGACAGGGTTTAGTCAGCCCCAGCATTTT. It is translated as CASKRTGFSQPQHF. The full variable domain, with the rest looked up from reference TRBV2 and TRBJ1-5, is EPEVTQTPSHQVTQMGQEVILRCVPISNHLYFYWYRQILGQKVEFLVSFYNNEISEKSEIFDDQFSVERPDGSNFTLKIRSTKLEDSAMYFCASKRTGFSQPQHFGDGTRLSIL.

This chain links TRBV29-1 with TRBJ1-3; perhaps TRBD1 as D (6 bases). The CDR3 has 13 residues. Trimming removed 2 bases at V and 4 bases at J, with 9 bases between. CDR1 SQVTM and CDR2 ANQGSEA come from the germline V gene. The CDR3 sequence: CSVERQGGNTIYF. In DNA, the CDR3 is TGCAGCGTTGAACGCCAGGGGGGAAACACCATATATTTT.

This clonotype was recorded only once. This chain connects TRBV10-3 to TRBJ2-7; 8 nucleotides align to TRBD2. V lost 7 bases, J lost 4 bases, and 9 bases stayed unmatched. This CDR3 region has 14 residues. Germline V gene sequence: CDR1 ENHRY, CDR2 SYGVKD. This CDR3 reads CAITPRTSSYEQYF. The CDR3 DNA is TGTGCCATCACCCCCAGGACTAGCTCGTACGAGCAGTACTTC.

This clonotype was observed at least ten times. The chain uses TRBV12-3 or TRBV12-4 and TRBJ1-2; TRBD1 might be the D (6 bases). The CDR3 is 14 amino acids. The ends were cut back, 5 bases at V and 0 bases at J, with 10 bases in the middle. The CDR3 loop reads CASSPRDTNYGYTF. The CDR3 region has the DNA TGTGCCAGCAGTCCTCGGGACACTAACTATGGCTACACCTTC.

This clonotype was seen a single time. The junction and the germline gene differ at one end; a read error may be behind it. The J gene is TRBJ1-1, the V gene TRBV7-9; no clear D gene. CDR1 and CDR2 from the germline V gene are SEHNR and FQNEAQ (reference sequence). There are 20 residues in the CDR3. The CDR3 DNA reads TGCGCCAGCAGCGTGACTGCACGGACCCAGGTCTTCAACTTGAACACTGGAGCTTTCTTT. This gives the protein CASSVTARTQVFNLNTGAFF.

This clonotype was detected ten times or more. The rearrangement joins TRBV9 to TRBJ2-5, with D tentatively TRBD2 (5 bases). CDR1 and CDR2 (germline): SGDLS, YYNGEE. V lost 0 bases and J lost 0, with 12 bases in between. The CDR3 extends over 16 amino acids. CDR3 in amino acids: CASSVVGSRHQETQYF. CDR3 nucleotides: TGTGCCAGCAGCGTAGTTGGGAGCCGCCACCAAGAGACCCAGTACTTC. Combining the CDR3 with reference TRBV9 and TRBJ2-5 gives the whole variable domain DSGVTQTPKHLITATGQRVTLRCSPRSGDLSVYWYQQSLDQGLQFLIQYYNGEERAKGNILERFSAQQFPDLHSELNLSSLELGDSALYFCASSVVGSRHQETQYFGPGTRLLVL.